This TCR beta chain originates from a study of cytomegalovirus exposure and HLA in healthy donors. It was with 60 Vbeta and 13 Jbeta primers that the PCR ran. Sequencing used immunoSEQ multiplex PCR; TCRdb keeps in-frame clones, though not all of them. The table records hundreds of thousands of clones, just under 85% of them present only once. Germline-derived CDR1 and CDR2 are SGHNT and YYREEE (reference sequence). The V and J ends lost 0 bases and 5 bases respectively, with 11 bases between them. The CDR3 consists of 14 residues. The receptor comes from a woman in her thirties or forties in good health and CMV-seronegative. The chain is built from TRBV5-4 and TRBJ2-5; D is possibly TRBD2 (5 bases). Sequenced input: PBMCs. Here the CDR3 reads CASSLAEGGETQYF. In nucleotides, the CDR3 is TGTGCCAGCAGCTTGGCAGAGGGCGGTGAGACCCAGTACTTC.